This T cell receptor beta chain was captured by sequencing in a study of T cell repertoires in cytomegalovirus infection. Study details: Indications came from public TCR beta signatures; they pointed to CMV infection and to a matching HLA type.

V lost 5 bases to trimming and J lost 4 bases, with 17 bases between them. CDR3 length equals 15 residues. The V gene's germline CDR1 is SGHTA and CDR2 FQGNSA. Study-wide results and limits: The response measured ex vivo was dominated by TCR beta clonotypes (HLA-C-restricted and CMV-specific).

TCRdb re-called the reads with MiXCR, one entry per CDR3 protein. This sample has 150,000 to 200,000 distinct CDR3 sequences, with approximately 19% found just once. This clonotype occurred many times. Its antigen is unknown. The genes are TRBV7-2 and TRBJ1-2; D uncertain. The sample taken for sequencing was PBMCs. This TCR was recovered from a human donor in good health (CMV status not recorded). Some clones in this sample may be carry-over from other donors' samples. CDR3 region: CASSDPGLEGYGYTF. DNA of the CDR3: TGTGCCAGCAGCGATCCCGGGCTGGAGGGCTATGGCTACACCTTC.